This T cell receptor (beta chain) appears in the sequencing data of a study of blood T cell repertoires in COVID-19. Repertoires were generated with immunoSEQ multiplex PCR, while TCRdb's copy carries only in-frame clones and drops some. The repertoire has under 200,000 clones, about 90% of them found once; the top ten carry 20% to 25%. The TCR was taken from a man aged 60 to 69 with active or convalescent COVID-19. The sequenced sample consisted of peripheral blood.

The chain's CDR3 is CASSLEPGTNTEAFF. CDR3 bases: TGTGCCAGCAGCTTAGAACCGGGAACAAACACTGAAGCTTTCTTT. The chain carries TRBV11-2 and TRBJ1-1; D is undetermined. Germline CDR1 SGHAT, CDR2 FQNNGV. The CDR3 contains 15 residues. Trimming shortened V by 0 bases and J by 2 bases, and 10 bases separated the two germline ends.